Presented here are 23 T cell receptor beta chains from one specimen sequenced in a study of T cells in women clearing cervical HPV infection. Sequenced by immunoSEQ multiplex PCR; TCRdb stores in-frame clones only, minus some. The listing contains about 39,000 clones. Sequenced material: blood buffy coat. The source is a woman between 18 and 70 years old with a cervical HPV16 infection that either progressed to CIN3+ or cleared (not recorded which).

As concerns this clone: The read gets to within 3 residues of the CDR3 end, and the germline J gene fills in the rest. The chain recombines TRBV2 with TRBJ2-2; the D gene is possibly TRBD1 (6 bases). CDR1 is SNHLY, CDR2 FYNNEI, per germline. The V end was cut by 6 bases, the J end by 0 bases, with 8 bases between. The CDR3 sequence is 14 residues long. The CDR3 reads CASRGTTNTGELFF. The CDR3 bases that were read are TGTGCCAGCAGGGGGACAACGAACACCGGGGAG.

In the case of this clone: The missing CDR3 end, 3 residues past where the read stops, is filled in from the germline J gene. The chain recombines TRBV19 with TRBJ1-2; unclear D gene. V lost 8 bases to trimming and J lost 7 bases, with 11 bases between them. This CDR3 is 11 amino acids long. Germline V gives CDR1 LNHDA, CDR2 SQIVND (reference sequence). The CDR3 bases that were read are TGTGCCAGTCATCGCGGGGTTGGC. This gives the protein CASHRGVG. The entire CDR3 sequence reads CASHRGVGYTF. Supplemented by reference TRBV19 and TRBJ1-2, the full variable domain reads DGGITQSPKYLFRKEGQNVTLSCEQNLNHDAMYWYRQDPGQGLRLIYYSQIVNDFQKGDIAEGYSVSREKKESFPLTVTSAQKNPTAFYLCASHRGVGYTFGSGTRLTVV.

A remark on this clone: The sequenced fragment ends 3 residues before the CDR3 boundary, so the rest is inferred from the germline J gene. The gene calls are TRBV5-1 and TRBJ2-3; 12 bases map to TRBD2. Germline trimming cut 3 bases from V and 1 base from J; bases unmatched to any gene: 9. Germline CDR1 and CDR2: SGHRS and YFSETQ. The length of the CDR3 is 18 residues. The CDR3: CASSSLLTSGSGTDTQYF. The covered CDR3 bases are TGCGCCAGCAGCTCCCTTTTGACTAGCGGGAGCGGCACAGATACG.

To note about this clone: The read is 3 residues too short to cover the CDR3 end, so that end is filled in from the germline J gene. This rearrangement joins TRBV6-2 or TRBV6-3 to TRBJ2-3; 7 bases agree with TRBD2. The V gene's germline CDR1 is MNHEY and CDR2 SVGEGT. V gave up 7 bases and J gave up 1 base; unmatched junction bases: 8. The CDR3 is 15 residues long. The CDR3 here is CASTSAGAGTDTQYF. The part of the CDR3 DNA that was read is TGTGCCAGCACATCGGCGGGAGCAGGCACAGATACG.

Details on this clone: The DNA ends 3 residues before the CDR3 does, and the rest of the CDR3 is filled in from the germline J gene. V usage is TRBV2 and J usage is TRBJ1-3; D gene unclear. Germline-derived CDR1 and CDR2 are SNHLY and FYNNEI. The CDR3 contains 15 residues. The CDR3 DNA, read in part, is TGTGCCAGCAGTGATCTGAGAGTAGCGGGAGGCCCT. Protein: CASSDLRVAGGP. The CDR3 in its entirety is CASSDLRVAGGPIYF.

Turning to this clone: The read comes to an end 3 residues before the CDR3 does, leaving the germline J gene to fill in the end. Other DNA sequences from this sample encode an identical CDR3 as well. V and J are TRBV30 and TRBJ1-3; TRBD1 matches 11 bases. The germline CDR1 and CDR2 sequences are GTSNPN and SVGIG (reference sequence). The trim removed 0 bases at V and 4 bases at J, leaving 5 bases unmatched. The CDR3 is 16 amino acids. The CDR3 DNA, read in part, is TGTGCCTGGAGTGTACCTGGGACAGGGGGAGGAAACACC. Protein sequence: CAWSVPGTGGGNT. The whole CDR3 sequence is CAWSVPGTGGGNTIYF.

A word on this clone: Sequencing ends 3 residues short of the CDR3 end; the germline J gene provides the rest. The V and J genes are TRBV29-1 and TRBJ1-2; weak D call: TRBD1 (6 bases). The CDR3 extends over 15 amino acids. Germline V CDR1 and CDR2: SQVTM, ANQGSEA. This CDR3 is CSVAPVGAAKNIYTF. CDR3 bases read: TGCAGCGTCGCCCCCGTGGGGGCGGCCAAAAACATT.

Note on this clone: The CDR3 extends 3 residues past the end of the read, so its final part is completed from the germline J gene. The chain has TRBV14 and TRBJ2-1; D uncertain. The germline CDR1 and CDR2 sequences are SGHDN and FVKESK. Trimming shortened V by 5 bases and J by 2 bases, and 7 bases separated the two germline ends. The CDR3 sequence is 13 residues long. The sequenced part of the CDR3 DNA is TGTGCCAGCAGCGCCCAGACCTACAATGAG. Translation gives CASSAQTYNE. In full, the CDR3 is CASSAQTYNEQFF. The full variable domain, completed using reference TRBV14 and TRBJ2-1, is EAGVTQFPSHSVIEKGQTVTLRCDPISGHDNLYWYRRVMGKEIKFLLHFVKESKQDESGMPNNRFLAERTGGTYSTLKVQPAELEDSGVYFCASSAQTYNEQFFGPGTRLTVL.

On this clone itself: The CDR3 is cut off 3 residues early in the read; its end comes from the germline J gene. The chain is built from TRBV30 and TRBJ1-2; 8 nucleotides align to TRBD1. Trimming removed 3 bases from V and 4 bases from J; junction bases left unmatched: 10. The CDR3 totals 15 residues. CDR1 is GTSNPN, CDR2 SVGIG, per germline (reference sequence). CDR3 bases read: TGTGCCTGGAGGGTCTCGGCAGGGGGCTTCTATGGC. Residues: CAWRVSAGGFYG. The entire CDR3 sequence reads CAWRVSAGGFYGYTF.

Remarks on this clone: The read finishes 3 residues shy of the CDR3 end, and the germline J gene is used to complete it. The rearrangement uses TRBV14 and TRBJ1-1; unclear D gene. The CDR3 length is 12 residues. The V end was cut by 1 base, the J end by 5 bases, with 5 bases between. Germline V gene lookup returns CDR1 SGHDN and CDR2 FVKESK. The sequenced part of the CDR3 DNA is TGTGCCAGCAGCCAAGTCGGTACTGAA. It codes for CASSQVGTE. Given in full, the CDR3 is CASSQVGTEAFF.

On this clone: The read stops 3 residues short of the end of the CDR3; the missing end is completed from the germline J gene. The chain joins TRBV7-9 to TRBJ2-5; no reliable D call. The CDR3 sequence is 13 residues long. CDR1 SEHNR and CDR2 FQNEAQ come from the germline V gene (reference sequence). Trimming cost V 1 base and J 1 base, with 4 bases left between them. The CDR3 here is CASSLGSQETQYF. The CDR3 bases that were read are TGTGCCAGCAGCTTAGGTAGCCAAGAGACC.

With respect to this clone: The DNA ends 3 residues before the CDR3 does, and the rest of the CDR3 is filled in from the germline J gene. J is TRBJ1-2 and V is TRBV5-5; the match to TRBD1 covers 7 bases. The CDR3 is 13 amino acids. The V and J ends lost 1 base and 6 bases, in that order; junction bases with no gene match: 3. Germline V gene sequence: CDR1 SGHKS, CDR2 YYEKEE (reference sequence). This CDR3 is CASSLSQGDGYTF. Incomplete CDR3 DNA: TGTGCCAGCAGCTTGTCGCAGGGGGATGGC.

A note on this clone: The read falls 3 residues short of the CDR3 end, and the missing part is taken from the germline J gene. V is TRBV13 and J is TRBJ2-3; 9 nucleotides align to TRBD2. The CDR3 has 15 amino acids. V dropped 0 bases and J dropped 5; count of bases not matched to a gene: 3. Germline CDR1 is PRHDT and CDR2 is FYEKMQ (reference sequence). The CDR3 protein is CASSLGAGGGDTQYF. The CDR3 bases that were read are TGTGCCAGCAGCTTAGGAGCGGGAGGCGGAGATACG.

Comments on this clone: The read finishes 3 residues shy of the CDR3 end, and the germline J gene is used to complete it. V gene TRBV30 combines with J gene TRBJ2-1; 12 nucleotides agree with TRBD2. The germline gives CDR1 GTSNPN, CDR2 SVGIG (reference sequence). Trimming took 2 bases from V and 1 from J; bases not matched to a gene: 12. CDR3 size: 19 residues. The chain's CDR3 is CAWSTRPQTSGGSYNEQFF. Partial CDR3 DNA: TGTGCCTGGAGTACACGACCCCAGACTAGCGGGGGTTCCTACAATGAG.

With respect to this clone: The read gets to within 3 residues of the CDR3 end, and the germline J gene fills in the rest. The same CDR3 can be traced to other DNA sequences in this sample. The V and J genes are TRBV7-2 and TRBJ2-1, with 13 bases that match TRBD2. This CDR3 is 15 amino acids long. CDR1 is SGHTA and CDR2 is FQGNSA in the germline V gene. J gave up 8 bases and V 5 bases, and 6 bases lay outside the gene matches. The CDR3 DNA, read in part, is TGTGCCAGCAGCCTCAGGACTAGCGGGAGTTATGAG. Protein sequence: CASSLRTSGSYE. The complete CDR3 reads CASSLRTSGSYEQFF.

In regard to this clone: The read ends 3 residues early relative to the CDR3; the germline J gene fills the gap. Distinct nucleotide sequences in the sample also encode this CDR3. V and J are TRBV20-1 and TRBJ1-2; tentative D call: TRBD1 (5 bases). Germline V CDR1 and CDR2: DFQATT, SNEGSKA (reference sequence). The CDR3 is made up of 12 amino acids. CDR3 DNA, as far as it was read: TGCAGTGCCCCCCTCGCGGGGGAGGGA. Its translation: CSAPLAGEG. The whole CDR3 protein reads CSAPLAGEGYTF.

In the case of this clone: The read ends 3 residues early relative to the CDR3; the germline J gene fills the gap. Other DNA sequences in the same sample also yield this CDR3. This chain uses TRBV7-2 with TRBJ1-3; TRBD1 aligns across 9 bases. The V segment lost 5 bases and the J segment 5 bases; nucleotides outside the gene matches: 7. The V gene's germline CDR1 is SGHTA and CDR2 FQGNSA. This CDR3 has 15 residues. Incomplete CDR3 DNA: TGTGCCAGCAGCCCCAGGACAGGGGATCGAAACACC. As protein: CASSPRTGDRNT. The CDR3 reads in full as CASSPRTGDRNTIYF.

As regards this clone: The CDR3 is cut off 3 residues early in the read; its end comes from the germline J gene. The chain has TRBV30 and TRBJ1-2, with D uncertain. Germline loops: CDR1 GTSNPN, CDR2 SVGIG (reference sequence). The length of the CDR3 is 15 residues. CDR3 region: CAWSVGSSGIYDYTF. The part of the CDR3 DNA that was read is TGTGCCTGGAGTGTAGGTTCTAGCGGGATATACGAC.

Concerning this clone itself: The read terminates 3 residues ahead of where the CDR3 ends, so the germline J gene completes it. The chain carries TRBV5-5 and TRBJ1-1; D is possibly TRBD1 (5 bases). CDR3 length: 13 residues. The germline V gene encodes CDR1 SGHKS and CDR2 YYEKEE (reference sequence). Trimming cost V 0 bases and J 7 bases, with 10 bases left between them. CDR3 bases read: TGTGCCAGCAGCTTGGTCGGGGGTGATGAA. Protein product: CASSLVGGDE. The CDR3 in full is CASSLVGGDEAFF.

Worth noting for this clone: The observed sequence ends 3 residues before the CDR3 terminus, with the missing tail filled in from the germline J gene. The V and J genes are TRBV7-2 and TRBJ1-2; D gene ambiguous. This CDR3 has 15 residues. The germline CDR1 and CDR2 sequences are SGHTA and FQGNSA. CDR3 in amino acids: CASSLDGLATYDYTF. The part of the CDR3 DNA that was read is TGTGCCAGCAGCTTGGATGGACTAGCGACCTACGAC.

Remarks on this clone: The read is 3 residues too short to cover the CDR3 end, so that end is filled in from the germline J gene. Other DNA sequences from this sample encode an identical CDR3 as well. The chain joins TRBV5-1 to TRBJ2-3; TRBD2 agrees at 7 bases. Looked up from germline, CDR1 is SGHRS and CDR2 is YFSETQ. The CDR3 spans 16 residues. The V segment lost 2 bases and the J segment 0 bases; nucleotides outside the gene matches: 6. This CDR3 reads CASSLGASGSTDTQYF. CDR3 bases read: TGCGCCAGCAGCTTAGGGGCTAGCGGCAGCACAGATACG.

Comment on this clone: The read gets to within 3 residues of the CDR3 end, and the germline J gene fills in the rest. The chain combines TRBV19 with TRBJ2-4; D could derive from TRBD1 or TRBD2 (5 bases each). The germline gives CDR1 LNHDA, CDR2 SQIVND (reference sequence). The CDR3 runs to 14 residues. CDR3: CASSIGNRLYGQYF. The part of the CDR3 DNA that was read is TGTGCCAGTAGTATCGGGAACAGGTTATATGGT.

With respect to this clone: The junction does not match germline at one end; this may be a read error. The missing CDR3 end, 3 residues past where the read stops, is filled in from the germline J gene. This rearrangement joins TRBV29-1 to TRBJ2-2; tentative D call: TRBD1 (6 bases). The CDR3 has 11 amino acids. Germline V gene sequence: CDR1 SQVTM, CDR2 ANQGSEA. The sequenced part of the CDR3 DNA is TGCAGCGTTGCAGGGGCCGGGAAG. Its translation: CSVAGAGK. The entire CDR3 protein reads CSVAGAGKLFF.